Following are 11 T cell receptor beta chains from one sample sequenced in a study of early T cells in non-severe SARS-CoV-2 infection (TCRdb year 2021). Libraries were made using 5' RACE. Sequenced on a NextSeq 500. TCRdb took the public reads, trimmed them with fastp at Q25, ran MiXCR for clone calling and kept in-frame beta chains. Records with the same CDR3 protein are collapsed into one entry carrying the most frequent genes and DNA. This sample holds approximately 83,000 distinct CDR3 sequences; roughly 13% were observed only once. The ten largest clones capture under 4% of the sample. The sample taken for sequencing was whole blood. The receptors here all came from an adult who was a healthcare worker with PCR-confirmed SARS-CoV-2 infection or an uninfected control (not recorded which).

This clonotype was picked up many times. The V and J genes are TRBV6-5 and TRBJ1-5; 7 positions match TRBD1. This CDR3 spans 14 amino acids. Germline loops: CDR1 MNHEY, CDR2 SVGAGI. Trimming cost V 6 bases and J 4 bases; bases outside gene matches: 6. Here the CDR3 DNA reads TGTGCCAGCAGCATACAGGGGCCTAATCAGCCCCAGCATTTT. Amino acid sequence: CASSIQGPNQPQHF.

This clonotype came up a few times. The chain links TRBV18 to TRBJ2-5; D is undetermined. CDR1 and CDR2 from the germline V gene are KGHSH and LQKENI. The CDR3 consists of 12 residues. V was pared by 2 bases and J by 3 bases, with 4 bases between. This CDR3 is CASSPEEETQYF. In nucleotides, the CDR3 is TGTGCCAGCTCACCAGAGGAAGAGACCCAGTACTTC.

The rearrangement uses TRBV20-1 and TRBJ2-7; possible D gene TRBD1, 5 bases. The V end lost 0 bases, the J end lost 6 bases, and 15 bases lay between the germline ends. Per germline, CDR1 DFQATT and CDR2 SNEGSKA (reference sequence). The CDR3 length is 14 residues. CDR3 in DNA: TGCAGTGCTAGAGATGTCCAGGGCCTAGGCGAGCAGTACTTC. This encodes CSARDVQGLGEQYF.

This clonotype was observed a handful of times. J is TRBJ1-6 and V is TRBV6-5; D gene uncertain. The CDR3 has 18 amino acids. CDR1 and CDR2 from the germline V gene are MNHEY and SVGAGI. V lost 4 bases and J 2 bases, leaving 18 bases between the germline ends. The CDR3 is CASSSSLWTLTYNSPLHF. The CDR3 DNA follows: TGTGCCAGCAGTTCCTCTCTCTGGACGCTTACCTATAATTCACCCCTCCACTTT.

This clonotype occurred a few times. V usage is TRBV20-1 and J usage is TRBJ2-1; D unresolved. Germline CDR1 and CDR2: DFQATT and SNEGSKA (reference sequence). Deletions cut 0 bases from V and 9 bases from J, with 12 bases between. This CDR3 spans 13 amino acids. CDR3 region: CSARDRVKIEQFF. The CDR3 DNA is TGCAGTGCTAGAGATCGCGTGAAGATTGAGCAGTTCTTC.

The chain is built from TRBV5-4 and TRBJ2-5, with D uncertain. V dropped 0 bases and J dropped 4 bases, with 7 bases sitting between them. There are 13 residues in the CDR3. Germline loops: CDR1 SGHNT, CDR2 YYREEE (reference sequence). CDR3 DNA: TGTGCCAGCAGCTTGGAGAGAGGAGAGACCCAGTACTTC. Its translation is CASSLERGETQYF.

This clonotype was detected many times. The chain carries TRBV7-9 and TRBJ2-5; D not resolved. V was shortened by 5 bases and J by 9 bases, with 13 bases between the two germline ends. Germline assignment: CDR1 SEHNR and CDR2 FQNEAQ (reference sequence). CDR3 length: 12 residues. This CDR3 is CASSLPGLAQYF. The CDR3 DNA is TGTGCCAGCAGCCTCCCCGGGCTGGCCCAGTACTTC.

This clonotype was seen repeatedly, ten times or more. The J gene is TRBJ2-5, the V gene TRBV20-1; possible D gene TRBD1, 5 bases. Germline assignment: CDR1 DFQATT and CDR2 SNEGSKA (reference sequence). The V gene lost 0 bases and the J gene lost 2 bases, with 10 bases spanning the gap. CDR3 length: 14 amino acids. This chain's CDR3 is CSARDFQGQETQYF. The CDR3, as DNA: TGCAGTGCTAGAGATTTCCAGGGTCAAGAGACCCAGTACTTC.

V is TRBV5-1 and J is TRBJ1-5; D might be TRBD1 (5 bases). Germline CDR1 and CDR2: SGHRS and YFSETQ. V was shortened by 3 bases and J by 0 bases, with 10 bases between the two germline ends. The CDR3 is made up of 15 amino acids. The CDR3: CASSSGLDSNQPQHF. The CDR3 DNA sequence: TGCGCCAGCAGCTCAGGGTTAGATAGCAATCAGCCCCAGCATTTT. Full variable domain (outside the CDR3, taken from reference TRBV5-1 and TRBJ1-5): KAGVTQTPRYLIKTRGQQVTLSCSPISGHRSVSWYQQTPGQGLQFLFEYFSETQRNKGNFPGRFSGRQFSNSRSEMNVSTLELGDSALYLCASSSGLDSNQPQHFGDGTRLSIL.

This clonotype has a count of ten or more. The J gene is TRBJ2-1, the V gene TRBV20-1, with TRBD2 matching over 8 bases. This CDR3 region has 15 residues. Per germline, CDR1 DFQATT and CDR2 SNEGSKA (reference sequence). The V segment lost 7 bases and the J segment 8 bases; nucleotides outside the gene matches: 16. This chain's CDR3 is CSVHMGGGRSDEQFF. CDR3 sequence (DNA): TGCAGTGTACACATGGGAGGCGGGAGGAGCGATGAGCAGTTCTTC.

This clonotype was counted between two and nine times. The chain combines TRBV11-2 with TRBJ1-4; D is unclear. This CDR3 contains 14 residues. Between the trimmed V and J ends, which lost 1 base and 4 bases, there was a span of 7 bases. The germline V gene encodes CDR1 SGHAT and CDR2 FQNNGV. The CDR3 DNA reads as TGTGCCAGCAGCTTAGTTCCGTTTAATGAAAAACTGTTTTTT. It yields the protein CASSLVPFNEKLFF. Drawing the rest from reference TRBV11-2 and TRBJ1-4, the complete variable domain is EAGVAQSPRYKIIEKRQSVAFWCNPISGHATLYWYQQILGQGPKLLIQFQNNGVVDDSQLPKDRFSAERLKGVDSTLKIQPAKLEDSAVYLCASSLVPFNEKLFFGSGTQLSVL.